The text below deals with one T cell receptor beta chain. Its specificity is not known. This may be a read error, as it is one base from a much larger clone. The sample comes from a study of T cell responses to AZD1222 COVID-19 vaccine. The method was immunoSEQ multiplex PCR; TCRdb's version includes in-frame clones alone and lacks a portion of them. The table records about 160,000 clones, about 88% of them present only once. The CDR3 sequence is 13 residues long. Trimming removed 1 base from V and 1 base from J, with 4 bases in between. The V gene's germline CDR1 is SGHAT and CDR2 FQNNGV. Notes on the study in general: Donors were chiefly white British, with a greater number of females, and clonal diversity was perhaps underestimated.

Source: peripheral blood, taken on day 0 of AZD1222 vaccination. The chain recombines TRBV11-2 with TRBJ1-1, with D unclear. The origin of this receptor is an adult in good health. CDR3 sequence reads: CASSLVGNTEAFF. The CDR3 DNA is TGTGCCAGCAGCTTAGTTGGGAACACTGAAGCTTTCTTT.